What follows are 21 T cell receptor beta chains derived from one specimen sequenced in a study of T cell responses to AZD1222 COVID-19 vaccine. Only in-frame clones appear in the TCRdb table, and some are missing; sequencing was by immunoSEQ multiplex PCR. The data hold 100,000 to 150,000 clones, with about nine tenths observed a single time. Sequences were derived from peripheral blood, sampled on day 0 of AZD1222 vaccination. The receptors come from an adult in good health.

The gene calls are TRBV28 and TRBJ1-2, with 8 bases identical to TRBD1. Germline CDR1 reads MDHEN; CDR2 reads SYDVKM. This CDR3 has 18 residues. Trimming took 4 bases from V and 0 from J; bases not matched to a gene: 13. CDR3 nucleotides: TGTGCCAGCAGTTCCTCCCGACAGGGGACACGAGCTAACTATGGCTACACCTTC. It is translated as CASSSSRQGTRANYGYTF.

The chain uses TRBV9 and TRBJ1-5; D remains ambiguous. Germline-derived CDR1 and CDR2 are SGDLS and YYNGEE. Trimming stripped 3 bases from V and 5 bases from J, with 15 bases between. The CDR3 runs 15 residues. CDR3 bases: TGTGCCAGCAGCGAGGGTTTCCAAGCGCATCAGCCCCAGCATTTT. It yields the protein CASSEGFQAHQPQHF.

The rearrangement joins TRBV3-1 (or the pseudogene TRBV3-2) to TRBJ2-3; no clear D gene. The germline V gene encodes CDR1 LGHDT and CDR2 YNNKEL (reference sequence). V lost 3 bases and J 5 bases, leaving 9 bases between the germline ends. The CDR3 runs 13 residues. CDR3 region: CASSHQLKDTQYF. The CDR3 nucleotides are TGTGCCAGCAGCCACCAGCTCAAAGATACGCAGTATTTT.

The rearrangement uses TRBV19 and TRBJ2-2; D unclear. V gave up 4 bases and J gave up 6 bases, with 18 bases separating them. The CDR3 extends over 16 amino acids. CDR1 and CDR2 (germline): LNHDA, SQIVND (reference sequence). CDR3 protein: CASSTRPPELPGELFF. The CDR3 nucleotides read TGTGCCAGTAGTACCCGACCCCCCGAGCTTCCCGGGGAGCTGTTTTTT.

This clone was counted once. This rearrangement joins TRBV5-1 to TRBJ2-5; D call uncertain. CDR1 and CDR2 from the germline V gene are SGHRS and YFSETQ. Trimming stripped 6 bases from V and 4 bases from J, with 16 bases between. The CDR3 is 14 amino acids. The CDR3 spells CASNPEGVLETQYF. CDR3 coding DNA: TGCGCCAGCAACCCCGAAGGTGTATTAGAGACCCAGTACTTC.

J is TRBJ1-4 and V is TRBV14; D is unclear. The V end was cut by 4 bases, the J end by 3 bases, with 15 bases between. The CDR3 runs 16 residues. Germline V gives CDR1 SGHDN, CDR2 FVKESK. DNA of the CDR3: TGTGCCAGCAGCCGAACCCAAGGGCAGCCTAATGAAAAACTGTTTTTT. The encoded protein is CASSRTQGQPNEKLFF. Variable domain in full (rest from reference TRBV14 and TRBJ1-4): EAGVTQFPSHSVIEKGQTVTLRCDPISGHDNLYWYRRVMGKEIKFLLHFVKESKQDESGMPNNRFLAERTGGTYSTLKVQPAELEDSGVYFCASSRTQGQPNEKLFFGSGTQLSVL.

The J gene is TRBJ2-1, the V gene TRBV15; 7 bases are a match to TRBD1. J gave up 2 bases and V 0 bases, and 16 bases lay outside the gene matches. This CDR3 has 20 residues. Germline lookup yields CDR1 LNHNV and CDR2 YYDKDF (reference sequence). CDR3 region: CATSRDPSEPGQYTYNEQFF. CDR3 nucleotide sequence: TGTGCCACCAGCAGAGATCCATCAGAGCCGGGACAGTATACCTACAATGAGCAGTTCTTC.

This chain joins TRBV27 and TRBJ1-2; D remains unclear. The CDR3 runs 13 residues. V lost 6 bases and J lost 1, with 9 bases in between. From germline, CDR1 is MNHEY and CDR2 SMNVEV (reference sequence). The CDR3, as DNA: TGTGCCAGCAGCTTGGCCCTTAACTATGGCTACACCTTC. Its translation: CASSLALNYGYTF.

The V gene is TRBV10-1, the J gene TRBJ2-7; D ambiguous. V lost 8 bases and J lost 6, with 2 bases in between. This CDR3 has 8 amino acids. The germline V gene encodes CDR1 WNHNN and CDR2 SYGVQD (reference sequence). CDR3 protein: CASGEQYF. The CDR3 coding sequence is TGCGCCAGCGGCGAGCAGTACTTC.

The rearrangement joins TRBV28 to TRBJ2-3; a possible D gene is TRBD2 (5 bases). The CDR3 loop spans 15 amino acids. CDR1 MDHEN and CDR2 SYDVKM come from the germline V gene. Trimming left V 1 base short and J 0 bases short, with 8 bases between. CDR3 sequence (DNA): TGTGCCAGCAGTTTATCTTCGGGGAGCACAGATACGCAGTATTTT. Translating gives CASSLSSGSTDTQYF.

The V gene is TRBV9, the J gene TRBJ1-4; D gene unclear. Trimming left V 2 bases short and J 0 bases short, with 2 bases between. The CDR3 spans 13 residues. The germline V gene encodes CDR1 SGDLS and CDR2 YYNGEE. CDR3 sequence reads: CASSVATNEKLFF. CDR3 nucleotides: TGTGCCAGCAGCGTGGCAACTAATGAAAAACTGTTTTTT.

The chain employs TRBV25-1 and TRBJ1-2; D gene uncertain. Trimming pared 3 bases from V and 3 bases from J, leaving 17 bases between. The length of the CDR3 is 16 residues. CDR1 MGHDK and CDR2 SYGVNS come from the germline V gene. The chain's CDR3 is CASSDTAPRGDYGYTF. The CDR3 DNA reads as TGTGCCAGCAGTGATACGGCCCCCCGAGGTGACTATGGCTACACCTTC.

This clone was found once. V is TRBV15 and J is TRBJ1-2, with D possibly matching TRBD1 (6 bases). The CDR3 contains 17 residues. Trimming took 0 bases from V and 3 from J, leaving 17 bases between them. Germline V gene data show CDR1 as LNHNV and CDR2 as YYDKDF (reference sequence). The CDR3 DNA is TGTGCCACCAGCAGAGATTTTAGTACAGGGTCATACTATGGCTACACCTTC. This sequence encodes CATSRDFSTGSYYGYTF.

The J gene is TRBJ1-3, the V gene TRBV7-3, with 7 positions matching TRBD1. V shed 5 bases and J 2 bases; nucleotides not matched to a gene: 9. This CDR3 region has 16 residues. CDR1 and CDR2 (germline): SGHTA, FQGTGA. The CDR3 DNA is TGTGCCAGCAGCCCCACCTTAACAGGGGCTGGAAACACCATATATTTT. Translating gives CASSPTLTGAGNTIYF.

The chain couples TRBV6-1 to TRBJ2-2; D unclear. The CDR3 has 14 amino acids. V gave up 0 bases and J gave up 5 bases, with 7 bases separating them. From germline, CDR1 is MNHNS and CDR2 SASEGT. CDR3 nucleotides: TGTGCCAGCAGTGAAGCGCCGCAGACCGGGGAGCTGTTTTTT. Its protein product is CASSEAPQTGELFF.

The chain couples TRBV30 to TRBJ2-7; 7 bases are a match to TRBD2. The CDR3 covers 14 residues. V was clipped by 7 bases and J by 3 bases; unmatched bases: 12. CDR1 is GTSNPN, CDR2 SVGIG, per germline (reference sequence). The CDR3 loop is CALSKGRGGYEQYF. In DNA, the CDR3 is TGTGCCTTGTCAAAAGGTCGCGGGGGCTACGAGCAGTACTTC.

The genes are TRBV5-4 and TRBJ1-1; D remains unclear. Germline V gene sequence: CDR1 SGHNT, CDR2 YYREEE (reference sequence). This CDR3 is built from 14 residues. The ends were cut back, 0 bases at V and 1 base at J, with 7 bases in the middle. The CDR3 nucleotides are TGTGCCAGCAGCTTGGCCCCAGCGAACACTGAAGCTTTCTTT. Translated: CASSLAPANTEAFF.

V usage is TRBV30 and J usage is TRBJ1-5, with 9 nucleotides matching TRBD1. Germline CDR1 GTSNPN, CDR2 SVGIG (reference sequence). The CDR3 runs 15 residues. Trimming at V came to 6 bases and at J to 11 bases, leaving 17 bases not matched to a gene. In DNA, the CDR3 is TGTGCCTGTAACACAGGGGGCCGGGGTAGATGGGCCCAGCATTTT. Amino acid sequence: CACNTGGRGRWAQHF.

The chain employs TRBV3-1 (or the pseudogene TRBV3-2) and TRBJ1-1; 7 bases are shared with TRBD1. With 4 bases clipped from V and 4 bases from J, the junction kept 9 bases outside the gene matches. The CDR3 consists of 15 residues. The germline V gene encodes CDR1 LGHDT and CDR2 YNNKEL (reference sequence). For the CDR3, the DNA is TGTGCCAGCAGCCGACTTCAGGGGGGAGGCACTGAAGCTTTCTTT. This encodes CASSRLQGGGTEAFF.

The rearrangement links TRBV10-3 to TRBJ1-3, with 10 bases lining up with TRBD1. The V and J ends lost 6 bases and 0 bases, in that order; junction bases with no gene match: 5. The CDR3 is 16 amino acids. Germline CDR1 ENHRY, CDR2 SYGVKD. CDR3 nucleotides: TGTGCCATCAGCCGGGACAGGGGAGGCTCTGGAAACACCATATATTTT. This gives the protein CAISRDRGGSGNTIYF.

DNA for the CDR3: TGCGCCAGCAGCTCCCTGGGCGGGACAGGGTACAGTGACGAGCAGTACTTC. It yields the protein CASSSLGGTGYSDEQYF. The chain combines TRBV5-1 with TRBJ2-7, with 9 bases matching TRBD1. CDR3 size: 17 residues. Germline V gene data show CDR1 as SGHRS and CDR2 as YFSETQ. V lost 3 bases, J lost 5 bases, and 15 bases stayed unmatched.